This is a list of T cell receptor beta chains from one sample in a study of blood T cell repertoires in COVID-19. TCRdb's table, derived via immunoSEQ multiplex PCR, lists solely in-frame clones and lacks some. The sample consists of about 220,000 clones, about 88% of them appearing once. What was sequenced was peripheral blood. The receptor set was obtained from a man over 45 who had recovered from COVID-19. Both conserved end residues are part of each CDR3. D genes are given only for firm matches. A clone size is listed for some rows: how often the clone was seen (once, few, many), or a class if it is expanded.

d_gene | abundance | j_gene | v_gene | CDR3nt | CDR3aa
. | once | TRBJ2-3 | TRBV11-3 | TGTGCCAGCAGCCTTGGAGGGGGCACAGATACGCAGTATTTT | CASSLGGGTDTQYF
. | . | TRBJ2-5 | TRBV6-5 | TGTGCCAGCAGTTACTTGCGGACCCAGTACTTC | CASSYLRTQYF
TRBD2 | . | TRBJ2-3 | TRBV3-1/TRBV3-2 | TGTGCCAGCAGCCATCTTGGGACTAAGGGCGCAGATACGCAGTATTTT | CASSHLGTKGADTQYF
TRBD1 | few | TRBJ1-1 | TRBV19 | TGTGCCAGTAGTGAGAGATCAGGGGGCCGGGGCACTGAAGCTTTCTTT | CASSERSGGRGTEAFF
. | . | TRBJ1-3 | TRBV7-9 | TGTGCCAGCAGCTTTAGTGGGGACACCCGAAACACCATATATTTT | CASSFSGDTRNTIYF
. | . | TRBJ1-4 | TRBV28 | TGTGCCAGCAGTTTTTTTGCCGGGAATGAAAAACTGTTTTTT | CASSFFAGNEKLFF
. | few | TRBJ1-4 | TRBV3-1/TRBV3-2 | TGTGCCACCCAGGACGGGATGGAAAAACTGTTTTTT | CATQDGMEKLFF
TRBD1 | . | TRBJ2-1 | TRBV5-5 | TGTGCCAGCAGCTCGGGACAGTCCTACAATGAGCAGTTCTTC | CASSSGQSYNEQFF
. | once | TRBJ1-2 | TRBV2 | TGTGCCAGCAGGGGGGACATCATGGAGGGCTACACCTTC | CASRGDIMEGYTF
TRBD1 | . | TRBJ2-7 | TRBV7-8 | TGTGCCAGCAGTACACAGGGGGTCTTCTACGAGCAGTACTTC | CASSTQGVFYEQYF
. | once | TRBJ2-2 | TRBV5-1 | TGCGCCAGCAGCACTGGAGGGAACACCGGGGAGCTGTTTTTT | CASSTGGNTGELFF
TRBD2 | once | TRBJ2-7 | TRBV9 | TGTGCCAGCAGCCCCGGACTAGCGGGCTCCTACGAGCAGTACTTC | CASSPGLAGSYEQYF
TRBD2 | . | TRBJ2-5 | TRBV27 | TGTGCCAGCAGTTTATTTGCGGGAGTAGGAGAGACCCAGTACTTC | CASSLFAGVGETQYF
TRBD1 | many | TRBJ1-5 | TRBV6-6 | TGTGCCAGCAGTCGGTGGGGGACAGGGGGTAGCAATCAGCCCCAGCATTTT | CASSRWGTGGSNQPQHF
TRBD1 | . | TRBJ1-1 | TRBV6-1 | TGTGCCAGCAGTGAAGCTCTCGAGGGGGCCACTGAAGCTTTCTTT | CASSEALEGATEAFF
TRBD1 | . | TRBJ2-5 | TRBV11-2 | TGTGCCAGCAGCAAGGACAGGGGGCTGGAGACCCAGTACTTC | CASSKDRGLETQYF
TRBD1 | . | TRBJ1-3 | TRBV7-2 | TGTGCCAGCAGCGGACAGGGGCCCTTCTCTGGAAACACCATATATTTT | CASSGQGPFSGNTIYF
TRBD2 | . | TRBJ2-1 | TRBV2 | TGTGCCAGCACCATACTAGCGGGAGGAATCAATGAGCAGTTCTTC | CASTILAGGINEQFF
TRBD1 | few | TRBJ2-7 | TRBV6-6 | TGTGCCAGCAGTCCGACAGGGACGGTCGGCTACGAGCAGTACTTC | CASSPTGTVGYEQYF
. | . | TRBJ2-2 | TRBV3-1/TRBV3-2 | TGTGCCAGCAGCCTTCGACCGACAGAGAACACCGGGGAGCTGTTTTTT | CASSLRPTENTGELFF